These 2 T cell receptor beta chains came from one sample sequenced in a study of blood T cell repertoires in COVID-19. Only in-frame clones appear in the TCRdb table, and some are missing; sequencing was by immunoSEQ multiplex PCR. The sample has 19,000 or so clones, 85% to 90% seen once; the top ten hold roughly a sixth. Sequencing was done on a sample of peripheral blood. The receptors shown here come from a man in his 70s with acute or convalescent COVID-19.

The chain recombines TRBV19 with TRBJ2-2; possibly TRBD2 for D (6 bases). V lost 7 bases, J lost 2 bases, and 26 bases lay in between. Germline CDR1 and CDR2: LNHDA and SQIVND (reference sequence). This CDR3 comprises 19 residues. The CDR3 is CASTRFSGGVAANTGELFF. The CDR3 nucleotides read TGTGCCAGTACCCGGTTTTCCGGGGGAGTAGCGGCAAACACCGGGGAGCTGTTTTTT.

Here the CDR3 DNA reads TGTGCCAGCAGTCTACAGGGGGCGTTGGTCACTGAAGCTTTCTTT. It yields the protein CASSLQGALVTEAFF. J is TRBJ1-1 and V is TRBV27; TRBD1 matches at 9 bases. The CDR3 loop spans 15 amino acids. CDR1 and CDR2 from the germline V gene are MNHEY and SMNVEV (reference sequence). The ends lost 5 bases at V and 4 bases at J; junction bases unmatched: 8.